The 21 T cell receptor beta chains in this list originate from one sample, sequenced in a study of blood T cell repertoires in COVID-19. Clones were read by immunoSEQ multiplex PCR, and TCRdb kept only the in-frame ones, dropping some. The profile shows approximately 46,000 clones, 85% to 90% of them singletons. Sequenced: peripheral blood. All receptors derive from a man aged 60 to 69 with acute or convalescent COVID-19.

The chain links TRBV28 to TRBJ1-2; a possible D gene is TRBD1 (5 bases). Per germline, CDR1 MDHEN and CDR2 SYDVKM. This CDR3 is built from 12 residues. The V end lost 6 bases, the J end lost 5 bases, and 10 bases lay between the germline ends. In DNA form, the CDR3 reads TGTGCCAGCAGCTGGGGGGGGTATGGCTACACCTTC. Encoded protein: CASSWGGYGYTF.

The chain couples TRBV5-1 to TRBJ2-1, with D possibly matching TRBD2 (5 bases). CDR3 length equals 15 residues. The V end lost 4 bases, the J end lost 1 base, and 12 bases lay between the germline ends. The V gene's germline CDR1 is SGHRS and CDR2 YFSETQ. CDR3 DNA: TGCGCCAGCAGCCCGGAGGTGGGATCCTACAATGAGCAGTTCTTC. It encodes CASSPEVGSYNEQFF.

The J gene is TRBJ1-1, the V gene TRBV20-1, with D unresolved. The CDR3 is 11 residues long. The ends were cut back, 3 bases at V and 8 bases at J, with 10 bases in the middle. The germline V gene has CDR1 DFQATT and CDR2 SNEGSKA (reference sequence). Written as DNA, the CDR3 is TGCAGTGCTAGTGTCACCCGGGAAGCTTTCTTT. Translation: CSASVTREAFF.

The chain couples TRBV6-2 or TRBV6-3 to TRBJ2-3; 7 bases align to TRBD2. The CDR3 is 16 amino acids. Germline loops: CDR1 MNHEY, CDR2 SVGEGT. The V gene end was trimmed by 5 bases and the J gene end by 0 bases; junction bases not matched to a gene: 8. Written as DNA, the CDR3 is TGTGCCAGCAGTCCCCGTCCAGCGGGAAGCACAGATACGCAGTATTTT. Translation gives CASSPRPAGSTDTQYF.

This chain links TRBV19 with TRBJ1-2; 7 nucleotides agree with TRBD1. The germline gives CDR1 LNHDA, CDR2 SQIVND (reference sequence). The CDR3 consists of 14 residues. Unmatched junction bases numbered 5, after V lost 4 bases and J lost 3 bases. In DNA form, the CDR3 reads TGTGCCAGTAGTAGGACAGGTCGTGACTATGGCTACACCTTC. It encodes CASSRTGRDYGYTF.

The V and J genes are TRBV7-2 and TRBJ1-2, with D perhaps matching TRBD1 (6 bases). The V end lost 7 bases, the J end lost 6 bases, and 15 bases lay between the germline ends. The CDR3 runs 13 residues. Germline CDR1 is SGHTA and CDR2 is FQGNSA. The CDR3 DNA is TGTGCCAGCACCCTAAAATGGGGGCATGGCTACACCTTC. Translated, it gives CASTLKWGHGYTF.

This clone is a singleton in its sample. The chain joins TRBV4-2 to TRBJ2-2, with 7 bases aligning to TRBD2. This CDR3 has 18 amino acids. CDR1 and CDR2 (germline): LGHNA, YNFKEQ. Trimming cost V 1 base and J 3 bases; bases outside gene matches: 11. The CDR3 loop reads CASSQGGGLGKDTGELFF. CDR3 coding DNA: TGTGCCAGCAGCCAAGGAGGAGGACTAGGGAAGGACACCGGGGAGCTGTTTTTT.

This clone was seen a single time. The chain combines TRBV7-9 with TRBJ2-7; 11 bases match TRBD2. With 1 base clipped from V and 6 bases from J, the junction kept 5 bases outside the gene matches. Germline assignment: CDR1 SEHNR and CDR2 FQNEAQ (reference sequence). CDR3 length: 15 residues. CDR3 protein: CASSLGLAGGSEQYF. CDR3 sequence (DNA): TGTGCCAGCAGCTTAGGGCTAGCGGGAGGCTCCGAGCAGTACTTC.

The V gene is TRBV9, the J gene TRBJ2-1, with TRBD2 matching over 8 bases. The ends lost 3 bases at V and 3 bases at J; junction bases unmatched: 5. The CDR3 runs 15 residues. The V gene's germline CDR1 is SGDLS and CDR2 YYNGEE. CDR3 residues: CASSDSGTGYNEQFF. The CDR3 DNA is TGTGCCAGCAGCGATAGCGGGACGGGCTACAATGAGCAGTTCTTC. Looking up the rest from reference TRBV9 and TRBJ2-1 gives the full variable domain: DSGVTQTPKHLITATGQRVTLRCSPRSGDLSVYWYQQSLDQGLQFLIQYYNGEERAKGNILERFSAQQFPDLHSELNLSSLELGDSALYFCASSDSGTGYNEQFFGPGTRLTVL.

CDR3 in amino acids: CASSQAPSGTDTQYF. The CDR3 DNA sequence: TGTGCCAGCAGTCAAGCCCCTAGCGGCACAGATACGCAGTATTTT. The genes are TRBV28 and TRBJ2-3; the D gene is possibly TRBD2 (6 bases). The V gene's germline CDR1 is MDHEN and CDR2 SYDVKM. The CDR3 length is 15 residues. The V end lost 5 bases, the J end lost 1 base, and 13 bases lay between the germline ends.

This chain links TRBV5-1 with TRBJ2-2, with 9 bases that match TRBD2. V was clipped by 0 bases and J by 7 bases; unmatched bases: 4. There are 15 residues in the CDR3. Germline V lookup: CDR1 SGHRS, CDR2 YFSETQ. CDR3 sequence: CASSLDVREGGELFF. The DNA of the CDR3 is TGCGCCAGCAGCTTGGATGTGCGGGAGGGCGGGGAGCTGTTTTTT. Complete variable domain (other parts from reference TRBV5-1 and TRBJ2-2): KAGVTQTPRYLIKTRGQQVTLSCSPISGHRSVSWYQQTPGQGLQFLFEYFSETQRNKGNFPGRFSGRQFSNSRSEMNVSTLELGDSALYLCASSLDVREGGELFFGEGSRLTVL.

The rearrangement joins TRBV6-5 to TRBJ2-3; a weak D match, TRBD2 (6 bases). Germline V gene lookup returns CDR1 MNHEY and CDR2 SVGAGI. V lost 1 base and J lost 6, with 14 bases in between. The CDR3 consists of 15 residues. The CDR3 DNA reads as TGTGCCAGCAGTTACTTTGCGGGATGGCCGGATACGCAGTATTTT. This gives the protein CASSYFAGWPDTQYF.

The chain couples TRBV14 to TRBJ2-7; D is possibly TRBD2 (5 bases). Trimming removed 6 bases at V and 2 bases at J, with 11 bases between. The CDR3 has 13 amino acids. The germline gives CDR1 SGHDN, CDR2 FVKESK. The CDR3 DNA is TGTGCCAGCAGGTTAAGCGGAACCTACGAGCAGTACTTC. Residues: CASRLSGTYEQYF. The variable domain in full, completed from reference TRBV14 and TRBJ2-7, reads EAGVTQFPSHSVIEKGQTVTLRCDPISGHDNLYWYRRVMGKEIKFLLHFVKESKQDESGMPNNRFLAERTGGTYSTLKVQPAELEDSGVYFCASRLSGTYEQYFGPGTRLTVT.

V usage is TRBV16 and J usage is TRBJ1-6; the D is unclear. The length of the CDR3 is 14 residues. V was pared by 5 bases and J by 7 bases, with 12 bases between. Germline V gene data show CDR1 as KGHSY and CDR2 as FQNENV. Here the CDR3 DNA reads TGTGCCAGCAGCACAGTGGAGGCCAATTCACCCCTCCACTTT. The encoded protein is CASSTVEANSPLHF.

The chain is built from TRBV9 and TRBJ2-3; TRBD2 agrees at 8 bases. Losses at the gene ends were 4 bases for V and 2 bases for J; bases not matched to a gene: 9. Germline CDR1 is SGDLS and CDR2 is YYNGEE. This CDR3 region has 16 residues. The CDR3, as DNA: TGTGCCAGCAGCCCACCCGGGAGGGGCTCCACAGATACGCAGTATTTT. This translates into CASSPPGRGSTDTQYF.

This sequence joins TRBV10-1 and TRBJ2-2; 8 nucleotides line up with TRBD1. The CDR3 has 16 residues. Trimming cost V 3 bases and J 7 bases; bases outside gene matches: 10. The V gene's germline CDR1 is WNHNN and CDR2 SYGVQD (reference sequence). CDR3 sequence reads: CASSDQMTGVGGELFF. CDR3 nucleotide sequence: TGCGCCAGCAGTGATCAAATGACAGGGGTCGGCGGGGAGCTGTTTTTT.

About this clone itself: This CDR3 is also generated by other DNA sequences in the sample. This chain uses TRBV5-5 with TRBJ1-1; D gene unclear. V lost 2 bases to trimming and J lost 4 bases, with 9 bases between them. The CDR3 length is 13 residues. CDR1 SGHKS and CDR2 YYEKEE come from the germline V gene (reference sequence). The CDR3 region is CASSLRSGTEAFF. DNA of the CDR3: TGTGCCAGCAGCTTAAGGAGTGGCACTGAAGCTTTCTTT.

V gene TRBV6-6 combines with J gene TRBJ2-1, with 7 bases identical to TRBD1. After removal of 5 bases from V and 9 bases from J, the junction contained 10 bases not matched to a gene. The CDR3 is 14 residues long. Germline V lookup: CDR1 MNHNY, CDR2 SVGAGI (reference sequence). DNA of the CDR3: TGTGCCAGCAGTACTACAGGGGCCCAGGGTGAGCAGTTCTTC. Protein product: CASSTTGAQGEQFF.

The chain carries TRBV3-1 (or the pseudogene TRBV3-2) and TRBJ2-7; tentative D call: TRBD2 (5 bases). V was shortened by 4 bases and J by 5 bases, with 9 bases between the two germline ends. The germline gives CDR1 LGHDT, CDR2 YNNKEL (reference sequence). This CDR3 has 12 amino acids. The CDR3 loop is CASSPLGDEQYF. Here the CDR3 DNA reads TGTGCCAGCAGCCCCCTCGGGGACGAGCAGTACTTC.

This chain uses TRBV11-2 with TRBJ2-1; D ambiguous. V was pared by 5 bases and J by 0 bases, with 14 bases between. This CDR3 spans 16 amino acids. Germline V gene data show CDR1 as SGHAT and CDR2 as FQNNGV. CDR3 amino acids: CASSPTLANSYNEQFF. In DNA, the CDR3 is TGTGCCAGCAGCCCGACTTTGGCTAACTCCTACAATGAGCAGTTCTTC.

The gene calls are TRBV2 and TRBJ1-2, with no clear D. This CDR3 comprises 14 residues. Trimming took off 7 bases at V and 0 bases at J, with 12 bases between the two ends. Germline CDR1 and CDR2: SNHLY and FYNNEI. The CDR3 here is CASNAVYANYGYTF. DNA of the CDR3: TGTGCCAGCAATGCAGTTTACGCTAACTATGGCTACACCTTC.